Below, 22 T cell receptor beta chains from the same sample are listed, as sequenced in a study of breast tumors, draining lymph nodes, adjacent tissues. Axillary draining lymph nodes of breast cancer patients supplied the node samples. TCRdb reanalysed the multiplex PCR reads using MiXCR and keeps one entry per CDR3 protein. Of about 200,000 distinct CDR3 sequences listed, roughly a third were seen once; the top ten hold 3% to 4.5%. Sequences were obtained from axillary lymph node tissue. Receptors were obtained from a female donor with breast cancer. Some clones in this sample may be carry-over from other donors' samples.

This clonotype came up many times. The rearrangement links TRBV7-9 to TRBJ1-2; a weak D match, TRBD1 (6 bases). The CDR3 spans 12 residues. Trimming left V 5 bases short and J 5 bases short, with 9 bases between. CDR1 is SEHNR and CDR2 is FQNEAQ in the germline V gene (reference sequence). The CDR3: CASSTGQYGYTF. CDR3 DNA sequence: TGTGCCAGCAGCACCGGACAGTATGGCTACACCTTC.

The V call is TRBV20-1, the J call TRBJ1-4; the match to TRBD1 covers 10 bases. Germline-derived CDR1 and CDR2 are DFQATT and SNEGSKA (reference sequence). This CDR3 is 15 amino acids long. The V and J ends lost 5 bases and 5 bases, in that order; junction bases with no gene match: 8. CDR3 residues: CSAPMTGGLNEKLFF. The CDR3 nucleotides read TGCAGTGCTCCAATGACAGGGGGCCTAAATGAAAAACTGTTTTTT.

CDR3 in DNA: TGTGCCAGCAGCCGCCCAGGGGCGGGAAACACCATATATTTT. It codes for CASSRPGAGNTIYF. The chain employs TRBV7-9 and TRBJ1-3, with D perhaps matching TRBD1 (6 bases). Per germline, CDR1 SEHNR and CDR2 FQNEAQ (reference sequence). Trimming stripped 5 bases from V and 4 bases from J, with 12 bases between. This CDR3 comprises 14 residues. Full variable domain (outside the CDR3, taken from reference TRBV7-9 and TRBJ1-3): DTGVSQNPRHKITKRGQNVTFRCDPISEHNRLYWYRQTLGQGPEFLTYFQNEAQLEKSRLLSDRFSAERPKGSFSTLEIQRTEQGDSAMYLCASSRPGAGNTIYFGEGSWLTVV.

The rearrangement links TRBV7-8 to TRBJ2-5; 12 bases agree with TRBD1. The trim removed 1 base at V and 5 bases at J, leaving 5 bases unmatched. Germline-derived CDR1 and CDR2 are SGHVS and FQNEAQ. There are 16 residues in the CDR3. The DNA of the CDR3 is TGTGCCAGCAGCTTAGTAGGGACAGGGGGCTTGGAGACCCAGTACTTC. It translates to CASSLVGTGGLETQYF.

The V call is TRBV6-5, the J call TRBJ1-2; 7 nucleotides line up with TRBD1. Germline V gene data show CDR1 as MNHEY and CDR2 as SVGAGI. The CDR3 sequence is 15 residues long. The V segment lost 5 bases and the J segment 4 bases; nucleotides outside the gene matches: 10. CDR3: CASSHPGQGVYGYTF. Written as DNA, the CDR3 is TGTGCCAGCAGTCACCCCGGTCAGGGGGTCTATGGCTACACCTTC.

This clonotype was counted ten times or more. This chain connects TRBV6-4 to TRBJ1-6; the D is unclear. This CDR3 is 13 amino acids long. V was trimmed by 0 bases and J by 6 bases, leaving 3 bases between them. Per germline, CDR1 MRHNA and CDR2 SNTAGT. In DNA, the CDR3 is TGTGCCAGCAGTGACTCGCGTAATTCACCCCTCCACTTT. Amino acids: CASSDSRNSPLHF.

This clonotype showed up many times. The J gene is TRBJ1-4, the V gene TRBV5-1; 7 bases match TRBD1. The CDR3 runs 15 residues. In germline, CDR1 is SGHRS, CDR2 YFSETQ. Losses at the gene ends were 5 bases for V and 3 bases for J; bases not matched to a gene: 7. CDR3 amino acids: CASSPTGSPNEKLFF. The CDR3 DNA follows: TGCGCCAGCAGTCCGACAGGGAGCCCTAATGAAAAACTGTTTTTT.

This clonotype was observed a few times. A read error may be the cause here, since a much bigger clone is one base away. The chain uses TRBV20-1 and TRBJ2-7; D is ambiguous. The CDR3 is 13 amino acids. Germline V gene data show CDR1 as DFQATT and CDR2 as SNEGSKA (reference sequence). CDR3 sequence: CSAPDVSSYAQYF. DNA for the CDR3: TGCAGTGCCCCGGACGTGAGCTCCTACGCGCAGTACTTC.

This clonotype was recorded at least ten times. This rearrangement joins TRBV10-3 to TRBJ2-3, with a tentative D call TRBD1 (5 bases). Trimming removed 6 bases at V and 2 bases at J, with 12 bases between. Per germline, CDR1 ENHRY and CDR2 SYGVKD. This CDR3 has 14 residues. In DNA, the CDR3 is TGTGCCATCAGGGATGCAGGGCTCACAGATACGCAGTATTTT. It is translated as CAIRDAGLTDTQYF.

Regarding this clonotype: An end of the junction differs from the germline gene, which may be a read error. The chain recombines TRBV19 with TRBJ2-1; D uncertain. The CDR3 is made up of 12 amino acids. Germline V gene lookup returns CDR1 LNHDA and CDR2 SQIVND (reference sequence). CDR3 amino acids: CAGSIIGNEQFF. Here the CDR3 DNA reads TGTGCCGGTAGTATCATCGGGAATGAGCAGTTCTTC.

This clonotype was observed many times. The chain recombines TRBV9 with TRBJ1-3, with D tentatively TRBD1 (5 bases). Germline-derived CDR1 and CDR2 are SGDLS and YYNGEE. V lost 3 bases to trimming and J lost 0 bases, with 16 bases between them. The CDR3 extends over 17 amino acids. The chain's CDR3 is CASSGRENRISGNTIYF. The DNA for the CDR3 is TGTGCCAGCAGCGGCCGGGAGAACAGGATCTCTGGAAACACCATATATTTT.

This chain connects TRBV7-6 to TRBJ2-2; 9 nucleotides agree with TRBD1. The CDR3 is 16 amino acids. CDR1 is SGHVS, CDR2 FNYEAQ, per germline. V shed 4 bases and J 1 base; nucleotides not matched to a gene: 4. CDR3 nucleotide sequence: TGTGCCAGCAGCTCAGGGACAGGGAAGAACACCGGGGAGCTGTTTTTT. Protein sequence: CASSSGTGKNTGELFF.

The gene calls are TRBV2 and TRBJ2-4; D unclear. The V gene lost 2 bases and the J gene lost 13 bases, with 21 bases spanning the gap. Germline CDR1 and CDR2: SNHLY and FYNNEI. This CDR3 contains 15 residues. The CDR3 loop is CASSETGRNNQPQYF. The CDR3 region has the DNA TGTGCCAGCAGTGAAACCGGACGGAACAATCAGCCCCAGTACTTC.

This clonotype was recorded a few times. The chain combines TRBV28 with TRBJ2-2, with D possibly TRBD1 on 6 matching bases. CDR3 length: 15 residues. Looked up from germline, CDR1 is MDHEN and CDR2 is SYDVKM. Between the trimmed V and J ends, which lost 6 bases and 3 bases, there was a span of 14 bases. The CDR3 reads CASSLDRGDTGELFF. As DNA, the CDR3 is TGTGCCAGCAGCCTGGACAGAGGGGACACCGGGGAGCTGTTTTTT.

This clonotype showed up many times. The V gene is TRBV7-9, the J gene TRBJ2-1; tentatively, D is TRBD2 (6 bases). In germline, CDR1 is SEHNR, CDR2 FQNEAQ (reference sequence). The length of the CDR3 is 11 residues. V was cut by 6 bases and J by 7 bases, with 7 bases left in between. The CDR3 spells CASRAGNEQFF. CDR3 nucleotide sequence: TGTGCCAGCAGGGCGGGGAATGAGCAGTTCTTC.

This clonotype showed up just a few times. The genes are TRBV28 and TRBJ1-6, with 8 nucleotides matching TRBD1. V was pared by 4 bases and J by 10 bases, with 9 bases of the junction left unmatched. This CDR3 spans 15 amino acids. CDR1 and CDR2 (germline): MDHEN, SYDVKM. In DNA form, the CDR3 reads TGTGCCAGCAGTTCTTCACAGGGGGTGGCGTCACCCCTCCACTTT. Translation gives CASSSSQGVASPLHF.

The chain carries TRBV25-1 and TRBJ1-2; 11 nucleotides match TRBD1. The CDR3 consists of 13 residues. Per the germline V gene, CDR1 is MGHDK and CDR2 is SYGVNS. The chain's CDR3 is CARTGGARYGYTF. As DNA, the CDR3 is TGTGCTAGGACAGGGGGCGCGCGGTATGGCTACACCTTC.

CDR3 in DNA: TGTGCCAGCTCATCGCGCACAGGGTCCGCTGGAAACACCATATATTTT. Translated, it gives CASSSRTGSAGNTIYF. The genes are TRBV18 and TRBJ1-3; tentatively, D is TRBD1 (6 bases). Trimming cost V 5 bases and J 2 bases, with 16 bases left between them. Germline-derived CDR1 and CDR2 are KGHSH and LQKENI. CDR3 length: 16 amino acids.

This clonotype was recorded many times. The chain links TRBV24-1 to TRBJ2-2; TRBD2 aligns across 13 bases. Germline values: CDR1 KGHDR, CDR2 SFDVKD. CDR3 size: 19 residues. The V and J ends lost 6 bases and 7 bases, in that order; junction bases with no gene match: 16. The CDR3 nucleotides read TGTGCCACCAGTCGCCCTCCGGGACTAGCGGGACTGGATATCGGGGAGCTGTTTTTT. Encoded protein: CATSRPPGLAGLDIGELFF.

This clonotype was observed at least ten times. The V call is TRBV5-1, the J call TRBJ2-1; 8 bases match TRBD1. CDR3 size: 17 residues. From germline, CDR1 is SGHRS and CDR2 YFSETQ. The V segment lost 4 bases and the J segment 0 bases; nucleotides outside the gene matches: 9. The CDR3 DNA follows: TGCGCCAGCAGCCCGACAGGGGTTCCAGGCTCCTACAATGAGCAGTTCTTC. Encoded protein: CASSPTGVPGSYNEQFF. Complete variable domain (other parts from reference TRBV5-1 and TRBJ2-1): KAGVTQTPRYLIKTRGQQVTLSCSPISGHRSVSWYQQTPGQGLQFLFEYFSETQRNKGNFPGRFSGRQFSNSRSEMNVSTLELGDSALYLCASSPTGVPGSYNEQFFGPGTRLTVL.

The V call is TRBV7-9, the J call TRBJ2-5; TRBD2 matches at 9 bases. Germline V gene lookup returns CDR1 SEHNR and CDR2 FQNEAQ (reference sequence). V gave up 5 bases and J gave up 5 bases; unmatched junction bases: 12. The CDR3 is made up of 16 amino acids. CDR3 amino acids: CASSPLAGMVGETQYF. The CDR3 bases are TGTGCCAGCAGCCCTCTAGCGGGGATGGTCGGGGAGACCCAGTACTTC.

For the CDR3, the DNA is TGTGCCACCAGTGCTAGAGTGAGCAGCACAGATACGCAGTATTTT. Translated, it gives CATSARVSSTDTQYF. The chain has TRBV24-1 and TRBJ2-3; no definite D call. The V gene lost 5 bases and the J gene lost 0 bases, with 11 bases spanning the gap. The germline gives CDR1 KGHDR, CDR2 SFDVKD. This CDR3 is built from 15 residues.